The 27 T cell receptor beta chains listed next were all sequenced from one sample in a study of T cell repertoires in cytomegalovirus infection. No cognate antigen is known for these TCRs. Each CDR3 protein is one row after TCRdb ran MiXCR on the reads. The repertoire holds some 130,000 distinct CDR3 sequences, with roughly a third as singletons. The sequences come from CD8+ T cells from cultured PBMCs, collected from culture after CMV antigen stimulation. The receptors were sampled from a human donor in good health (CMV status not recorded). Some clones in this sample may be carry-over from other donors' samples.

The rearrangement uses TRBV6-2 or TRBV6-3 and TRBJ2-3; D might be TRBD1 (5 bases). This CDR3 is built from 15 residues. Germline V gene sequence: CDR1 MNHEY, CDR2 SVGEGT. Trimming left V 7 bases short and J 0 bases short, with 14 bases between. For the CDR3, the DNA is TGTGCCAGCACGTTACAGGAGCTGAGCACAGATACGCAGTATTTT. It codes for CASTLQELSTDTQYF.

V and J are TRBV7-9 and TRBJ1-6, with TRBD1 matching 7 bases. Trimming took 4 bases from V and 8 from J; bases not matched to a gene: 11. The CDR3 consists of 16 residues. Germline V gene lookup returns CDR1 SEHNR and CDR2 FQNEAQ (reference sequence). The CDR3 DNA reads as TGTGCCAGCAGCTCTTCCTACAGGGGAGGCCATTCACCCCTCCACTTT. Its translation is CASSSSYRGGHSPLHF.

Concerning this clonotype: A clone one base away is much larger, so this may be a read error. This chain joins TRBV7-6 and TRBJ1-1; possibly TRBD1 for D (5 bases). Germline V CDR1 and CDR2: SGHVS, FNYEAQ. The CDR3 extends over 15 amino acids. The CDR3 here is CAISDYTTGNTEAFF. The DNA of the CDR3 is TGTGCCATCAGCGATTATACCACAGGGAACACTGAAGCTTTCTTT.

This clonotype was seen once. This chain joins TRBV19 and TRBJ2-7; 10 nucleotides line up with TRBD1. The CDR3 sequence is 15 residues long. The ends lost 6 bases at V and 2 bases at J; junction bases unmatched: 7. Per germline, CDR1 LNHDA and CDR2 SQIVND (reference sequence). The CDR3 bases are TGTGCCAGTAGCCCCGGACAGGGGGGCGCCTACGAGCAGTACTTC. Translated: CASSPGQGGAYEQYF. The whole variable domain, filled in from reference TRBV19 and TRBJ2-7, reads DGGITQSPKYLFRKEGQNVTLSCEQNLNHDAMYWYRQDPGQGLRLIYYSQIVNDFQKGDIAEGYSVSREKKESFPLTVTSAQKNPTAFYLCASSPGQGGAYEQYFGPGTRLTVT.

This clonotype has at least ten counts. The chain couples TRBV6-1 to TRBJ2-3; D gene ambiguous. V lost 6 bases, J lost 3 bases, and 7 bases lay in between. Germline loops: CDR1 MNHNS, CDR2 SASEGT. The CDR3 runs 12 residues. Here the CDR3 reads CASSDLTDTQYF. As DNA, the CDR3 is TGTGCCAGCAGCGATCTGACAGATACGCAGTATTTT.

This clonotype was counted only a few times. The chain combines TRBV28 with TRBJ1-6; D is possibly TRBD1 (5 bases). CDR3 size: 16 residues. CDR1 and CDR2 from the germline V gene are MDHEN and SYDVKM. V dropped 7 bases and J dropped 5 bases, with 18 bases sitting between them. This CDR3 is CASTEMRQPNNSPLHF. CDR3 sequence (DNA): TGTGCCAGCACTGAGATGAGACAGCCAAATAATTCACCCCTCCACTTT.

The chain couples TRBV4-1 to TRBJ1-6; the D is unclear. Germline-derived CDR1 and CDR2 are MGHRA and YSYEKL. V lost 4 bases to trimming and J lost 0 bases, with 10 bases between them. The CDR3 is 16 amino acids. The CDR3 here is CASSPTQSSYNSPLHF. CDR3 nucleotides: TGCGCCAGCAGCCCGACACAGAGCTCCTATAATTCACCCCTCCACTTT.

In its sample, this clonotype was seen a few times. This chain connects TRBV7-2 to TRBJ1-6; D not certain. Trimming shortened V by 1 base and J by 8 bases, and 12 bases separated the two germline ends. The germline gives CDR1 SGHTA, CDR2 FQGNSA. There are 15 residues in the CDR3. CDR3 bases: TGTGCCAGCAGCTTAGATGCAGTGGGATATTCACCCCTCCACTTT. Its translation: CASSLDAVGYSPLHF.

The table lists this clonotype with many counts. The V call is TRBV11-3, the J call TRBJ2-3; possibly TRBD1 for D (5 bases). Germline V gene lookup returns CDR1 SGHNT and CDR2 YENEEA. The ends were cut back, 3 bases at V and 0 bases at J, with 13 bases in the middle. This CDR3 is 16 amino acids long. The CDR3, as DNA: TGTGCCAGCAGCTTCGACAGCTTATCTAGCACAGATACGCAGTATTTT. Translating it yields CASSFDSLSSTDTQYF.

The chain has TRBV19 and TRBJ2-1, with 11 bases aligning to TRBD2. V dropped 5 bases and J dropped 6; count of bases not matched to a gene: 9. The CDR3 extends over 16 amino acids. Per germline, CDR1 LNHDA and CDR2 SQIVND (reference sequence). The CDR3, as DNA: TGTGCCAGTAGTCCGATTAGCGGGGGGGCCCCCAATGAGCAGTTCTTC. Its translation is CASSPISGGAPNEQFF.

J is TRBJ2-1 and V is TRBV15; no clear D gene. Germline V gene sequence: CDR1 LNHNV, CDR2 YYDKDF (reference sequence). The V end lost 1 base, the J end lost 7 bases, and 20 bases lay between the germline ends. The CDR3 is made up of 17 amino acids. CDR3 DNA sequence: TGTGCCACCAGCAGAGCTACGGACGAACAAGATTGGAATGAGCAGTTCTTC. This encodes CATSRATDEQDWNEQFF.

The rearrangement links TRBV12-3 or TRBV12-4 to TRBJ1-2; D call uncertain. The CDR3 length is 13 residues. The ends were cut back, 7 bases at V and 7 bases at J, with 16 bases in the middle. Written as DNA, the CDR3 is TGTGCCAGCACCTTCGGTGCGGCGAGTGGCTACACCTTC. It yields the protein CASTFGAASGYTF.

This chain joins TRBV27 and TRBJ2-1; D is unclear. The CDR3 runs to 15 residues. Germline V gives CDR1 MNHEY, CDR2 SMNVEV (reference sequence). V was trimmed by 3 bases and J by 4 bases, leaving 13 bases between them. The CDR3 region is CASSFGSPFYNEQFF. CDR3 DNA: TGTGCCAGCAGTTTCGGATCCCCGTTTTACAATGAGCAGTTCTTC.

In its sample, this clonotype was seen many times. The chain couples TRBV19 to TRBJ1-6, with a tentative D call TRBD1 (5 bases). The CDR3 spans 13 residues. Germline lookup yields CDR1 LNHDA and CDR2 SQIVND (reference sequence). V was trimmed by 9 bases and J by 6 bases, leaving 12 bases between them. The DNA of the CDR3 is TGTGCCAGCCAGTACGGGGGTAATTCACCCCTCCACTTT. Translation gives CASQYGGNSPLHF.

This clonotype turned up a few times. The chain joins TRBV6-5 to TRBJ2-2; TRBD2 matches 9 bases. Germline V CDR1 and CDR2: MNHEY, SVGAGI. The CDR3 extends over 16 amino acids. The V segment lost 5 bases and the J segment 2 bases; nucleotides outside the gene matches: 6. This CDR3 reads CASSAPSGTNTGELFF. In nucleotides, the CDR3 is TGTGCCAGCAGTGCCCCTAGCGGGACTAACACCGGGGAGCTGTTTTTT.

Details on this clonotype: The junction departs from the called germline gene at one end, perhaps through a read error. The chain links TRBV4-1 to TRBJ1-4, with D unresolved. Looked up from germline, CDR1 is MGHRA and CDR2 is YSYEKL. This CDR3 has 13 amino acids. The CDR3 region has the DNA TGCGCCAGCAGCCAAGGGAACAATGGAAAACTGTTTTTT. As protein: CASSQGNNGKLFF.

V usage is TRBV28 and J usage is TRBJ2-3, with D perhaps given as TRBD1 or TRBD2 (5 bases each). Germline V gene sequence: CDR1 MDHEN, CDR2 SYDVKM. Deletions cut 3 bases from V and 5 bases from J, with 12 bases between. The CDR3 runs 14 residues. This chain's CDR3 is CASSLLGVQDTQYF. CDR3 nucleotide sequence: TGTGCCAGCAGTTTGTTGGGGGTCCAAGATACGCAGTATTTT. The full variable domain, with the rest looked up from reference TRBV28 and TRBJ2-3, is DVKVTQSSRYLVKRTGEKVFLECVQDMDHENMFWYRQDPGLGLRLIYFSYDVKMKEKGDIPEGYSVSREKKERFSLILESASTNQTSMYLCASSLLGVQDTQYFGPGTRLTVL.

The genes are TRBV7-6 and TRBJ1-4, with TRBD1 matching 8 bases. V was clipped by 3 bases and J by 8 bases; unmatched bases: 5. This CDR3 contains 14 residues. Germline CDR1 reads SGHVS; CDR2 reads FNYEAQ. CDR3: CASSFQGATEKLFF. DNA of the CDR3: TGTGCCAGCAGCTTTCAGGGGGCAACCGAAAAACTGTTTTTT.

This clonotype was detected only a few times. The chain couples TRBV19 to TRBJ2-7; 10 nucleotides agree with TRBD1. The CDR3 sequence is 14 residues long. The trim removed 4 bases at V and 4 bases at J, leaving 4 bases unmatched. CDR1 is LNHDA, CDR2 SQIVND, per germline (reference sequence). The DNA of the CDR3 is TGTGCCAGTAGTACCGGGACAGGGGAGTACGAGCAGTACTTC. Amino acid sequence: CASSTGTGEYEQYF.

This clonotype was counted at least ten times. DNA for the CDR3: TGTGCCAGCAGCGGGACAGGAGCGAATCAGCCCCAGCATTTT. This sequence encodes CASSGTGANQPQHF. The V and J genes are TRBV7-9 and TRBJ1-5, with 8 positions matching TRBD1. Germline V CDR1 and CDR2: SEHNR, FQNEAQ (reference sequence). There are 14 residues in the CDR3. Losses at the gene ends were 5 bases for V and 4 bases for J; bases not matched to a gene: 4.

This clonotype was seen ten or more times. The chain joins TRBV29-1 to TRBJ1-4; D uncertain. The length of the CDR3 is 12 residues. Deletions cut 7 bases from V and 3 bases from J, with 9 bases between. Germline V gene lookup returns CDR1 SQVTM and CDR2 ANQGSEA. DNA for the CDR3: TGCAGCGGCGGCCACGCTAATGAAAAACTGTTTTTT. Translating it yields CSGGHANEKLFF.

This chain connects TRBV7-4 to TRBJ2-7; D call uncertain. Trimming pared 5 bases from V and 0 bases from J, leaving 11 bases between. This CDR3 region has 14 residues. Germline-derived CDR1 and CDR2 are SGHVT and SQSDAQ. DNA of the CDR3: TGTGCCAGCAGCCGGGCTCTTAGCTCCTACGAGCAGTACTTC. Translating it yields CASSRALSSYEQYF.

This clonotype occurred a few times. The chain uses TRBV6-5 and TRBJ1-1; D is ambiguous. This CDR3 is 15 amino acids long. Germline values: CDR1 MNHEY, CDR2 SVGAGI. V was shortened by 3 bases and J by 2 bases, with 13 bases between the two germline ends. CDR3 bases: TGTGCCAGCAGTTATGACAACGAGGGAAACACTGAAGCTTTCTTT. This gives the protein CASSYDNEGNTEAFF.

A few counts support this clonotype. The V gene is TRBV4-1, the J gene TRBJ2-7; D is ambiguous. The CDR3 totals 14 residues. Germline-derived CDR1 and CDR2 are MGHRA and YSYEKL. Deletions cut 2 bases from V and 1 base from J, with 9 bases between. The CDR3 bases are TGCGCCAGCAGCCAACGTATAGGGTCCTACGAGCAGTACTTC. This encodes CASSQRIGSYEQYF.

The rearrangement uses TRBV28 and TRBJ2-7; D might be TRBD1 (6 bases). The V gene lost 0 bases and the J gene lost 6 bases, with 9 bases spanning the gap. The CDR3 spans 13 residues. The germline CDR1 and CDR2 sequences are MDHEN and SYDVKM. DNA for the CDR3: TGTGCCAGCAGTTTATGGGGGGCGGGCGAGCAGTACTTC. Its translation: CASSLWGAGEQYF.

This clonotype was seen many times. The chain links TRBV7-8 to TRBJ1-1; 7 bases agree with TRBD1. CDR3 length: 17 residues. Per germline, CDR1 SGHVS and CDR2 FQNEAQ. J gave up 9 bases and V 5 bases, and 21 bases lay outside the gene matches. CDR3 DNA: TGTGCCAGCAGCCAGGACAAGCCTGGGACAGACTTATACCAAGCTTTCTTT. Translating gives CASSQDKPGTDLYQAFF. Looking up the rest from reference TRBV7-8 and TRBJ1-1 gives the full variable domain: GAGVSQSPRYKVAKRGQDVALRCDPISGHVSLFWYQQALGQGPEFLTYFQNEAQLDKSGLPSDRFFAERPEGSVSTLKIQRTQQEDSAVYLCASSQDKPGTDLYQAFFGQGTRLTVV.

The sample holds many counts of this clonotype. The V call is TRBV18, the J call TRBJ1-2; maybe TRBD1 (5 bases). V shed 1 base and J shed 8 bases, with 11 bases lying between them. CDR1 KGHSH and CDR2 LQKENI come from the germline V gene. CDR3 length: 13 residues. In nucleotides, the CDR3 is TGTGCCAGCTCACCACTGAGGGGCCCCGGCTACACCTTC. It is translated as CASSPLRGPGYTF.